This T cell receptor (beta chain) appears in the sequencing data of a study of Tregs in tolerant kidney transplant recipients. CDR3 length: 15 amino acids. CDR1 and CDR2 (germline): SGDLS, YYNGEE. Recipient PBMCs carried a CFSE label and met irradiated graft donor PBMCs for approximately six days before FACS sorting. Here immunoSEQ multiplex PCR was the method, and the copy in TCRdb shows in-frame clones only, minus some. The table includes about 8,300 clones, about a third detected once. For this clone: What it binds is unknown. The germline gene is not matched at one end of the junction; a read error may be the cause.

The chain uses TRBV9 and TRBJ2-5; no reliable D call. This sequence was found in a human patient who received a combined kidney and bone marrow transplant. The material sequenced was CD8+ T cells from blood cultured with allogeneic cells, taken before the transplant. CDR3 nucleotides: TGTGCCAGCGGCGTAGGCCACGAGGAAATGGAGACCCAGTACTTC. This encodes CASGVGHEEMETQYF. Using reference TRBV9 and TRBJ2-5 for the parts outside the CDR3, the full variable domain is DSGVTQTPKHLITATGQRVTLRCSPRSGDLSVYWYQQSLDQGLQFLIQYYNGEERAKGNILERFSAQQFPDLHSELNLSSLELGDSALYFCASGVGHEEMETQYFGPGTRLLVL.